This TCR beta chain originates from a study of shared T cell receptors in the human thymus. Here immunoSEQ multiplex PCR was the method, and the copy in TCRdb shows in-frame clones only, minus some. This sample has about 380,000 clones, with more than 85% found just once. This CDR3 is 14 amino acids long. Germline CDR1 is MNHEY and CDR2 is SVGAGI. Trimming took 7 bases from V and 4 from J, leaving 16 bases between them. The V gene is TRBV6-5, the J gene TRBJ1-2; D is ambiguous. The sample was thymocytes. The TCR was taken from a human donor. CDR3 nucleotides: TGTGCCAGCACCCATCCGGGTGGTTTCTATGGCTACACCTTC. It specifies CASTHPGGFYGYTF.